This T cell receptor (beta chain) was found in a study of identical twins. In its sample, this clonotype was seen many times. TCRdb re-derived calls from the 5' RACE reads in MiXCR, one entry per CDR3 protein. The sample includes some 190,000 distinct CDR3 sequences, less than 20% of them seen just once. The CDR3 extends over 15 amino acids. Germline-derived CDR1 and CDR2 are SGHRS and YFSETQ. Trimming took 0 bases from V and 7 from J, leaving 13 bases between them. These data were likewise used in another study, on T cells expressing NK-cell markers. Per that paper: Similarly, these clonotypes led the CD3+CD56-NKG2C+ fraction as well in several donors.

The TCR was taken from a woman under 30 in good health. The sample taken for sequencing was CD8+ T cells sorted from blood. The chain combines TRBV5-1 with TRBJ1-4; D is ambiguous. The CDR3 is CASSLGGGFGEKLFF. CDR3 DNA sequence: TGCGCCAGCAGCTTGGGCGGAGGGTTTGGTGAAAAACTGTTTTTT.